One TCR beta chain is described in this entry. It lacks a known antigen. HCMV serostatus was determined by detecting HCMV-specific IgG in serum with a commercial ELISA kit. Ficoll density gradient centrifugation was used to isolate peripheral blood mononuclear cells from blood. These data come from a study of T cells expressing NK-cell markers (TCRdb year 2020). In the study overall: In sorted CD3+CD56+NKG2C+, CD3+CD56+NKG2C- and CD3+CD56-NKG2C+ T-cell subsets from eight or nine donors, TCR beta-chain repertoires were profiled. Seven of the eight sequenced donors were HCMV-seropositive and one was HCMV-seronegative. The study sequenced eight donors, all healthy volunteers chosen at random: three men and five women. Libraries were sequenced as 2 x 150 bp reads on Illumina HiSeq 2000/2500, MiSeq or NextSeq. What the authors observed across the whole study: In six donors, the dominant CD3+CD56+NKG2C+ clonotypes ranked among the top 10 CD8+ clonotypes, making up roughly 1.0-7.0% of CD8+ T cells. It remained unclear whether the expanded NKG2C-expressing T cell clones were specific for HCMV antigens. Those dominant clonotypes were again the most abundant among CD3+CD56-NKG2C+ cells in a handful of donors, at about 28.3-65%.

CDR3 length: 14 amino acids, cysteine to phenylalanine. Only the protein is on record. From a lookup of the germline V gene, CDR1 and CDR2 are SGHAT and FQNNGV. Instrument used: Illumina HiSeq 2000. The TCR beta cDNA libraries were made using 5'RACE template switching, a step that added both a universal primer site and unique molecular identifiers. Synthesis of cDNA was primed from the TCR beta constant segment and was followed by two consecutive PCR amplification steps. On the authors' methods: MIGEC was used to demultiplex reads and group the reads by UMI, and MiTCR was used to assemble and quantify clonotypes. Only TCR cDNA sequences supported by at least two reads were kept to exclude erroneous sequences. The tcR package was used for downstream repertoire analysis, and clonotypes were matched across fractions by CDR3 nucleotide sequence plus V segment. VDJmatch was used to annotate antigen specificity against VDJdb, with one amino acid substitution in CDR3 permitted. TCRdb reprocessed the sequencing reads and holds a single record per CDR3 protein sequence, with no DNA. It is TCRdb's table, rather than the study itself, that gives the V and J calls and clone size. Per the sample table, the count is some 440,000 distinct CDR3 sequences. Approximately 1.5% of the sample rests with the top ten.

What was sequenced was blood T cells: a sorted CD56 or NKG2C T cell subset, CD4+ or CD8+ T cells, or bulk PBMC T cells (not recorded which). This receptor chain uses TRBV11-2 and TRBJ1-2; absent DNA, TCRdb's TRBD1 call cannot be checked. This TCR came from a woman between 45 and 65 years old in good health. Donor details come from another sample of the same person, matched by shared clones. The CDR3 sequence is CASSQDRGLGGYTF.